This passage covers 20 T cell receptor beta chains from one sample sequenced in a study of cytomegalovirus exposure and HLA in healthy donors. The PCR was carried out with 60 Vbeta primers and 13 Jbeta primers. TCRdb's table, derived via immunoSEQ multiplex PCR, lists solely in-frame clones and lacks some. The sample has roughly 150,000 clones, 80% seen once. Sequenced sample: PBMCs. All receptors come from a woman in her thirties or forties in good health and CMV-seronegative.

The CDR3 DNA reads TGTGCCAGCCCAGGGGGCTCCTACAATGAGCAGTTCTTC. This gives the protein CASPGGSYNEQFF. The rearrangement joins TRBV5-8 to TRBJ2-1; 7 bases are shared with TRBD1. CDR3 length: 13 residues. Germline CDR1 is SGHTS and CDR2 is YDEGEE. V shed 7 bases and J 0 bases; nucleotides not matched to a gene: 1. Looking up the rest from reference TRBV5-8 and TRBJ2-1 gives the full variable domain: EAGVTQSPTHLIKTRGQQATLRCSPISGHTSVYWYQQALGLGLQFLLWYDEGEERNRGNFPPRFSGRQFPNYSSELNVNALELEDSALYLCASPGGSYNEQFFGPGTRLTVL.

V gene TRBV6-5 combines with J gene TRBJ2-7; 8 positions agree with TRBD2. The V segment lost 6 bases and the J segment 5 bases; nucleotides outside the gene matches: 12. The CDR3 is 15 amino acids. The germline CDR1 and CDR2 sequences are MNHEY and SVGAGI. CDR3 sequence reads: CASRAGGGGSNEQYF. The CDR3 DNA follows: TGTGCCAGCAGGGCCGGGGGGGGCGGGAGCAACGAGCAGTACTTC.

The rearrangement links TRBV9 to TRBJ2-1; TRBD2 is a possible D gene (8 bases). Trimming shortened V by 4 bases and J by 7 bases, and 18 bases separated the two germline ends. The CDR3 is 15 amino acids. Germline-derived CDR1 and CDR2 are SGDLS and YYNGEE. The CDR3 coding sequence is TGTGCCAGCAGCACATGGACTAGCAGGGGGAATGAGCAGTTCTTC. It is translated as CASSTWTSRGNEQFF.

Here the CDR3 DNA reads TGTGCCTCGACAGGTGATTCCACAGATACGCAGTATTTT. Translation gives CASTGDSTDTQYF. The rearrangement joins TRBV30 to TRBJ2-3; perhaps TRBD1 as D (6 bases). CDR1 is GTSNPN, CDR2 SVGIG, per germline (reference sequence). This CDR3 spans 13 amino acids. The V gene lost 7 bases and the J gene lost 2 bases, with 13 bases spanning the gap. Together with reference TRBV30 and TRBJ2-3, the CDR3 gives the full variable domain: SQTIHQWPATLVQPVGSPLSLECTVEGTSNPNLYWYRQAAGRGLQLLFYSVGIGQISSEVPQNLSASRPQDRQFILSSKKLLLSDSGFYLCASTGDSTDTQYFGPGTRLTVL.

The rearrangement links TRBV15 to TRBJ2-3, with TRBD2 matching 9 bases. CDR1 is LNHNV, CDR2 YYDKDF, per germline (reference sequence). V trimming: 0 bases; J trimming: 5 bases; junction bases outside the gene matches: 6. The CDR3 runs to 16 residues. The DNA of the CDR3 is TGTGCCACCAGCAGAGAGGGCGGGAGGGCCGGAGATACGCAGTATTTT. This encodes CATSREGGRAGDTQYF.

The chain is built from TRBV7-2 and TRBJ2-7, with 7 bases identical to TRBD2. The trim removed 5 bases at V and 2 bases at J, leaving 12 bases unmatched. Germline V CDR1 and CDR2: SGHTA, FQGNSA. This CDR3 spans 16 amino acids. The CDR3 DNA is TGTGCCAGCAGCCCCGTCCGGGGGGAGGGCACCTACGAGCAGTACTTC. This sequence encodes CASSPVRGEGTYEQYF.

This clone has a handful of counts. The chain employs TRBV4-1 and TRBJ2-1; D may be TRBD1 (6 bases). V dropped 4 bases and J dropped 7 bases, with 8 bases sitting between them. In germline, CDR1 is MGHRA, CDR2 YSYEKL. This CDR3 spans 12 amino acids. This CDR3 is CASSRTGNEQFF. The DNA of the CDR3 is TGCGCCAGCAGCCGTACAGGGAATGAGCAGTTCTTC.

The rearrangement joins TRBV2 to TRBJ2-7, with 8 bases aligning to TRBD2. The trim removed 6 bases at V and 3 bases at J, leaving 13 bases unmatched. The V gene's germline CDR1 is SNHLY and CDR2 FYNNEI. This CDR3 contains 16 residues. CDR3 sequence: CASSVDLSGAGYEQYF. The CDR3 coding sequence is TGTGCCAGCAGCGTGGACCTTAGCGGGGCTGGCTACGAGCAGTACTTC.

The chain has TRBV5-4 and TRBJ2-3; 8 bases are a match to TRBD2. This CDR3 has 14 amino acids. V gave up 4 bases and J gave up 3 bases; unmatched junction bases: 4. Looked up from germline, CDR1 is SGHNT and CDR2 is YYREEE (reference sequence). This CDR3 is CASSREGLTDTQYF. DNA of the CDR3: TGTGCCAGCAGCCGGGAGGGTCTTACAGATACGCAGTATTTT. Variable domain in full (rest from reference TRBV5-4 and TRBJ2-3): ETGVTQSPTHLIKTRGQQVTLRCSSQSGHNTVSWYQQALGQGPQFIFQYYREEENGRGNFPPRFSGLQFPNYSSELNVNALELDDSALYLCASSREGLTDTQYFGPGTRLTVL.

The chain combines TRBV7-9 with TRBJ1-5; D gene uncertain. This CDR3 spans 12 amino acids. Per the germline V gene, CDR1 is SEHNR and CDR2 is FQNEAQ (reference sequence). V was shortened by 2 bases and J by 4 bases, with 3 bases between the two germline ends. CDR3 loop: CASSLTNQPQHF. CDR3 DNA sequence: TGTGCCAGCAGCTTAACAAATCAGCCCCAGCATTTT.

The chain uses TRBV5-4 and TRBJ2-5, with 12 bases matching TRBD2. The trim removed 4 bases at V and 1 base at J, leaving 5 bases unmatched. The CDR3 runs to 16 residues. CDR1 and CDR2 from the germline V gene are SGHNT and YYREEE (reference sequence). The chain's CDR3 is CASSPGLAGIQETQYF. CDR3 bases: TGTGCCAGCAGCCCCGGACTAGCGGGAATCCAAGAGACCCAGTACTTC. The full variable domain, rest sourced from reference TRBV5-4 and TRBJ2-5, is ETGVTQSPTHLIKTRGQQVTLRCSSQSGHNTVSWYQQALGQGPQFIFQYYREEENGRGNFPPRFSGLQFPNYSSELNVNALELDDSALYLCASSPGLAGIQETQYFGPGTRLLVL.

V usage is TRBV15 and J usage is TRBJ1-5; 7 positions agree with TRBD1. CDR3 size: 19 residues. With V trimmed by 1 base and J by 0 bases, 12 bases remained unmatched. Looked up from germline, CDR1 is LNHNV and CDR2 is YYDKDF (reference sequence). The CDR3 loop is CATSRVVGQRAYSNQPQHF. The CDR3, as DNA: TGTGCCACCAGCAGAGTTGTGGGACAGAGAGCTTATAGCAATCAGCCCCAGCATTTT.

The chain is built from TRBV11-1 and TRBJ1-1; the match to TRBD1 covers 9 bases. This CDR3 region has 14 residues. The V gene end was trimmed by 5 bases and the J gene end by 6 bases; junction bases not matched to a gene: 7. Germline CDR1 reads SGHAT; CDR2 reads FQDESV (reference sequence). CDR3 sequence: CASSARDRDSEAFF. The CDR3 DNA sequence: TGTGCCAGCAGCGCCCGGGACAGGGATTCTGAAGCTTTCTTT.

V usage is TRBV11-3 and J usage is TRBJ1-6; D is unresolved. Trimming took 5 bases from V and 9 from J, leaving 17 bases between them. The CDR3 is 15 amino acids. Germline V gene sequence: CDR1 SGHNT, CDR2 YENEEA. CDR3 DNA: TGTGCCAGCAGCCCCCCCCGGCAGGCGGGTTCACCCCTCCACTTT. Translating it yields CASSPPRQAGSPLHF.

The chain links TRBV5-1 to TRBJ2-1; 11 positions agree with TRBD2. This CDR3 is 16 amino acids long. Germline trimming cut 3 bases from V and 4 bases from J; bases unmatched to any gene: 6. Germline CDR1 and CDR2: SGHRS and YFSETQ. The CDR3 DNA reads as TGCGCCAGCAGCTCTTTAGCGGGAGGGCTTTACAATGAGCAGTTCTTC. Its protein is CASSSLAGGLYNEQFF.

This clone turned up a few times. The chain combines TRBV6-5 with TRBJ2-7, with D possibly matching TRBD2 (6 bases). The length of the CDR3 is 14 residues. Per germline, CDR1 MNHEY and CDR2 SVGAGI. Trimming pared 7 bases from V and 3 bases from J, leaving 16 bases between. CDR3 nucleotides: TGTGCCAGCACCAACCGGAGGGGTAACTACGAGCAGTACTTC. It encodes CASTNRRGNYEQYF.

The count of this clone is one. The chain is built from TRBV6-5 and TRBJ1-1, with 7 bases lining up with TRBD1. Germline-derived CDR1 and CDR2 are MNHEY and SVGAGI. The CDR3 is made up of 13 amino acids. After removal of 6 bases from V and 10 bases from J, the junction contained 11 bases not matched to a gene. The DNA for the CDR3 is TGTGCCAGCAGACCAGGACAGGCCCGTGGAGCTTTCTTT. Protein: CASRPGQARGAFF.

The V gene is TRBV5-6, the J gene TRBJ2-1; D may be TRBD1 (5 bases). This CDR3 has 15 residues. The germline CDR1 and CDR2 sequences are SGHDT and YYEEEE. Trimming removed 3 bases from V and 2 bases from J, with 12 bases in between. This CDR3 reads CASSYRFRTYNEQFF. In DNA, the CDR3 is TGTGCCAGCAGCTACAGGTTCAGGACCTACAATGAGCAGTTCTTC. Based on the CDR3 plus reference TRBV5-6 and TRBJ2-1, the full variable domain is DAGVTQSPTHLIKTRGQQVTLRCSPKSGHDTVSWYQQALGQGPQFIFQYYEEEERQRGNFPDRFSGHQFPNYSSELNVNALLLGDSALYLCASSYRFRTYNEQFFGPGTRLTVL.

The chain carries TRBV5-1 and TRBJ2-2; TRBD2 matches at 10 bases. The CDR3 is 16 amino acids. The germline gives CDR1 SGHRS, CDR2 YFSETQ. The junction had 8 bases not matched to a gene; V was cut back by 4 bases and J by 5 bases. CDR3 DNA: TGCGCCAGCAGCCGGTGGCCTAGCGGGAGAACCGGGGAGCTGTTTTTT. This codes for CASSRWPSGRTGELFF.

This chain uses TRBV29-1 with TRBJ1-6; D may be TRBD1 (5 bases). Germline loops: CDR1 SQVTM, CDR2 ANQGSEA. V lost 6 bases and J 5 bases, leaving 11 bases between the germline ends. This CDR3 is 13 amino acids long. The CDR3 loop is CSVAGGDNSPLHF. For the CDR3, the DNA is TGCAGCGTGGCGGGGGGGGATAATTCACCCCTCCACTTT.